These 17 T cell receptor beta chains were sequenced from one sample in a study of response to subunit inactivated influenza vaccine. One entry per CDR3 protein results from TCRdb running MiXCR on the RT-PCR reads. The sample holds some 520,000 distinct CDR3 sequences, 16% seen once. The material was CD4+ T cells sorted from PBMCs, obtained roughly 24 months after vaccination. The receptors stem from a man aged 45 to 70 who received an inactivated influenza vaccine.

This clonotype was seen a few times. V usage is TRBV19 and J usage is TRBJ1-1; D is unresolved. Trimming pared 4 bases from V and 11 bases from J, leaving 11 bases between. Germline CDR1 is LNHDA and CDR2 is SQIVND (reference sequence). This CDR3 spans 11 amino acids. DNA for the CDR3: TGTGCCAGTAGTAATCGGGTAGTGGCTTTCTTT. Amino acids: CASSNRVVAFF.

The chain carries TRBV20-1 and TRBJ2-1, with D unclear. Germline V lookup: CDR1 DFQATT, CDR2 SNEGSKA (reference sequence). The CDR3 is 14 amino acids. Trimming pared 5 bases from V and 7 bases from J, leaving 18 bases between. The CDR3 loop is CSARTGPSRNEQFF. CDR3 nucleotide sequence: TGCAGTGCTCGTACCGGGCCCAGTAGAAATGAGCAGTTCTTC.

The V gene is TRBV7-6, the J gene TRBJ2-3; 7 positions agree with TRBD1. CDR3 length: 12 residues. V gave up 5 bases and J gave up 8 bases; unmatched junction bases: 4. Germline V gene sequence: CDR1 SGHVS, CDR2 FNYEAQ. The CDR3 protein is CASSNDRVTQYF. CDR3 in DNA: TGTGCCAGCAGCAACGACAGGGTTACGCAGTATTTT.

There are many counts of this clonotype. The CDR3 DNA follows: TGTGCCAGCAGCTTGGCCCCTAGCGTGCAGTTCTTC. It is translated as CASSLAPSVQFF. V and J are TRBV5-5 and TRBJ2-1, with D possibly matching TRBD2 (6 bases). Germline CDR1 and CDR2: SGHKS and YYEKEE (reference sequence). CDR3 length equals 12 residues. The V end lost 0 bases, the J end lost 12 bases, and 10 bases lay between the germline ends.

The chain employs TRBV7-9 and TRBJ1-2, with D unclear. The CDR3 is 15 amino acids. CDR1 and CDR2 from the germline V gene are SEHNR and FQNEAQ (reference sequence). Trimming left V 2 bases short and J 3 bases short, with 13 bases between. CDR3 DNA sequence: TGTGCCAGCAGCTTAATTGGTGGGGAGGACTATGGCTACACCTTC. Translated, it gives CASSLIGGEDYGYTF.

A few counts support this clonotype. This chain's CDR3 is CASTLRRTGGYEQYF. The CDR3 bases are TGTGCCAGCACTTTGAGGCGCACGGGAGGTTACGAGCAGTACTTC. This chain links TRBV11-2 with TRBJ2-7, with 7 nucleotides matching TRBD2. CDR1 SGHAT and CDR2 FQNNGV come from the germline V gene. V lost 7 bases to trimming and J lost 4 bases; unmatched junction nucleotides: 13. The length of the CDR3 is 15 residues.

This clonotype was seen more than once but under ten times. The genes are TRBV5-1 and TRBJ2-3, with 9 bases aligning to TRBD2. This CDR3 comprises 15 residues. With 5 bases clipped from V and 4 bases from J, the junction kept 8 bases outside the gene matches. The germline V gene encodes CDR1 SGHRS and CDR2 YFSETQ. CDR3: CASREIAGAPDTQYF. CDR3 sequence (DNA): TGCGCCAGCAGAGAGATAGCGGGGGCGCCAGATACGCAGTATTTT.

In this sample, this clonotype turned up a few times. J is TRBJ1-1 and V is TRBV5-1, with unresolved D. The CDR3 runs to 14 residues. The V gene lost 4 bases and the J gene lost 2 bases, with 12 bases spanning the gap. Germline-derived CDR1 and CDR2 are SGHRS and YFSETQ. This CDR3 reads CASSLGMGNTEAFF. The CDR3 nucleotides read TGCGCCAGCAGCCTAGGGATGGGCAACACTGAAGCTTTCTTT.

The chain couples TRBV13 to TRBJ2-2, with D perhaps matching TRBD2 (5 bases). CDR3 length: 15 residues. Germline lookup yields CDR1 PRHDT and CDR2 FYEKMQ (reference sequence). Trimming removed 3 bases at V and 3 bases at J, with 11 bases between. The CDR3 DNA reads TGTGCCAGCAGCTTTTCGGGGTGGGACACCGGGGAGCTGTTTTTT. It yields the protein CASSFSGWDTGELFF. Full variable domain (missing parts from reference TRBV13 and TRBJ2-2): AAGVIQSPRHLIKEKRETATLKCYPIPRHDTVYWYQQGPGQDPQFLISFYEKMQSDKGSIPDRFSAQQFSDYHSELNMSSLELGDSALYFCASSFSGWDTGELFFGEGSRLTVL.

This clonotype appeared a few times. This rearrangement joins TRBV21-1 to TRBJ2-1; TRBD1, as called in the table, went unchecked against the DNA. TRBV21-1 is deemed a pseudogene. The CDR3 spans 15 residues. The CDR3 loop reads CASSKSPGTYNEQFF. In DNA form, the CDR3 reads TGTGCCAGCAGCAAAAGCCCGGGGACATACAATGAGCAGTTCTTC.

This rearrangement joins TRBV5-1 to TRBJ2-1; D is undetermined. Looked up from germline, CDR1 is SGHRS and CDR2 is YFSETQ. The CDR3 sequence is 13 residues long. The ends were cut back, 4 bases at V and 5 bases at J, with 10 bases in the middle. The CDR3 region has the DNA TGCGCCAGCAGCCCGACGGATGACAATGAGCAGTTCTTC. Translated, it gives CASSPTDDNEQFF.

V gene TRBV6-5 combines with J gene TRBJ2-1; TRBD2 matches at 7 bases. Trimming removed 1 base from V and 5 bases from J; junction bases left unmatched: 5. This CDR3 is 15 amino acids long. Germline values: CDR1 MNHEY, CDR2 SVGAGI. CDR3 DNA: TGTGCCAGCAGTTACTTTGGACTAGAAGACAATGAGCAGTTCTTC. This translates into CASSYFGLEDNEQFF.

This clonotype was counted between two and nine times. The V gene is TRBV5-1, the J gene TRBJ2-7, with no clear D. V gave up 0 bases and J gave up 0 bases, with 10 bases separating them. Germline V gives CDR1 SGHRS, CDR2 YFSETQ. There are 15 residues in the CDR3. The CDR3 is CASSLVADLSYEQYF. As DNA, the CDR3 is TGCGCCAGCAGCTTGGTTGCGGACCTCTCCTACGAGCAGTACTTC. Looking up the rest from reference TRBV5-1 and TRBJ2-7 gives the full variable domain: KAGVTQTPRYLIKTRGQQVTLSCSPISGHRSVSWYQQTPGQGLQFLFEYFSETQRNKGNFPGRFSGRQFSNSRSEMNVSTLELGDSALYLCASSLVADLSYEQYFGPGTRLTVT.

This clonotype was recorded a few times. The DNA of the CDR3 is TGTGCCAGCAGCCTCGGACTAGCGAGCAATGAGCAGTTCTTC. This codes for CASSLGLASNEQFF. The rearrangement links TRBV7-2 to TRBJ2-1; 9 bases fit TRBD2. The J segment lost 6 bases and the V segment lost 5 bases, leaving 5 bases of the junction unmatched. Per the germline V gene, CDR1 is SGHTA and CDR2 is FQGNSA. CDR3 length: 14 amino acids.

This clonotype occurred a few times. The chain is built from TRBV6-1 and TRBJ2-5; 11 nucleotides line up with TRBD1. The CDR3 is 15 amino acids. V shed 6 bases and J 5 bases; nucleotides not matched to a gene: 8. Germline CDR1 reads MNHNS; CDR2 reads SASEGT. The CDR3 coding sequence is TGTGCCAGCAGACGGACAGGGGGCTTTGGGGAGACCCAGTACTTC. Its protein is CASRRTGGFGETQYF.

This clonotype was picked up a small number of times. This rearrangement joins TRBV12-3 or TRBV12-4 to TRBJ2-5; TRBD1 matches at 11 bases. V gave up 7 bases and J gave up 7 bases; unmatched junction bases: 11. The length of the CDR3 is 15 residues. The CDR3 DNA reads TGTGCCAGCACTCAGGGGGACAGGGGGTGGGGGACCCAGTACTTC. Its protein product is CASTQGDRGWGTQYF.

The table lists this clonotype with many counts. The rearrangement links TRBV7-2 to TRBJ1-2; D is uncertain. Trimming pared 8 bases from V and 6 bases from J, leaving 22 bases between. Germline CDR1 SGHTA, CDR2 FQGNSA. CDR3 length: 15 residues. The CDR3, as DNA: TGTGCCAGCGCTTCCCGGGTCTTAACCTCAAATGGCTACACCTTC. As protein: CASASRVLTSNGYTF.